What follows are 7 T cell receptor beta chains derived from one specimen sequenced in a study of blood T cell repertoires in COVID-19. Data came from immunoSEQ multiplex PCR; TCRdb stores just in-frame clones and leaves some out. Of approximately 23,000 clones listed, 80% to 95% are singletons. The sample consisted of peripheral blood. All receptors derive from an older man with acute or convalescent COVID-19.

The genes are TRBV28 and TRBJ1-1, with D perhaps matching TRBD1 (5 bases). Germline V gene lookup returns CDR1 MDHEN and CDR2 SYDVKM. CDR3 size: 14 residues. Between the trimmed V and J ends, which lost 2 bases and 10 bases, there was a span of 17 bases. The CDR3 DNA follows: TGTGCCAGCAGTTTAATGTTCCCTTGGCAGGGAGCTTTCTTT. This encodes CASSLMFPWQGAFF.

This clone was observed a handful of times. The CDR3, as DNA: TGTGCCAGTAGTATCCTAGCGGAGAGCTCCTACGAGCAGTACTTC. Translating it yields CASSILAESSYEQYF. The rearrangement joins TRBV19 to TRBJ2-7; TRBD2 agrees at 7 bases. The length of the CDR3 is 15 residues. Unmatched junction bases numbered 5, after V lost 3 bases and J lost 0 bases. Germline lookup yields CDR1 LNHDA and CDR2 SQIVND (reference sequence).

The chain's CDR3 is CASSPLTEAFF. In DNA form, the CDR3 reads TGTGCCAGCAGCCCACTCACTGAAGCTTTCTTT. The chain links TRBV3-1 (or the pseudogene TRBV3-2) to TRBJ1-1; D is undetermined. The CDR3 contains 11 residues. V was cut by 4 bases and J by 4 bases, with 4 bases left in between. Per the germline V gene, CDR1 is LGHDT and CDR2 is YNNKEL (reference sequence).

The V and J genes are TRBV2 and TRBJ2-7, with a weak D call TRBD2 (6 bases). The CDR3 is 12 amino acids. V dropped 7 bases and J dropped 6 bases, with 13 bases sitting between them. In germline, CDR1 is SNHLY, CDR2 FYNNEI. The CDR3: CASTSEGGEQYF. The DNA for the CDR3 is TGTGCCAGCACCTCCGAGGGAGGCGAGCAGTACTTC.

The chain employs TRBV30 and TRBJ1-1, with 7 bases identical to TRBD1. The CDR3 runs 13 residues. CDR1 and CDR2 from the germline V gene are GTSNPN and SVGIG (reference sequence). Germline trimming cut 6 bases from V and 7 bases from J; bases unmatched to any gene: 11. The chain's CDR3 is CACWGQPRREAFF. DNA of the CDR3: TGTGCCTGCTGGGGACAGCCGCGCCGTGAAGCTTTCTTT.

The chain joins TRBV5-1 to TRBJ2-7, with D perhaps TRBD2 (6 bases). This CDR3 comprises 15 residues. The V gene's germline CDR1 is SGHRS and CDR2 YFSETQ. V lost 1 base to trimming and J lost 2 bases, with 13 bases between them. In DNA form, the CDR3 reads TGCGCCAGCAGCTTGACGGGGGTGAACCCCTACGAGCAGTACTTC. Protein: CASSLTGVNPYEQYF.

The chain uses TRBV7-6 and TRBJ2-7, with a possible D match to TRBD2 (5 bases). Trimming removed 5 bases from V and 3 bases from J, with 17 bases in between. CDR3 length: 15 residues. CDR1 and CDR2 (germline): SGHVS, FNYEAQ. This chain's CDR3 is CASSPRPRRDYEQYF. For the CDR3, the DNA is TGTGCCAGCAGCCCCCGCCCTAGACGGGACTACGAGCAGTACTTC.